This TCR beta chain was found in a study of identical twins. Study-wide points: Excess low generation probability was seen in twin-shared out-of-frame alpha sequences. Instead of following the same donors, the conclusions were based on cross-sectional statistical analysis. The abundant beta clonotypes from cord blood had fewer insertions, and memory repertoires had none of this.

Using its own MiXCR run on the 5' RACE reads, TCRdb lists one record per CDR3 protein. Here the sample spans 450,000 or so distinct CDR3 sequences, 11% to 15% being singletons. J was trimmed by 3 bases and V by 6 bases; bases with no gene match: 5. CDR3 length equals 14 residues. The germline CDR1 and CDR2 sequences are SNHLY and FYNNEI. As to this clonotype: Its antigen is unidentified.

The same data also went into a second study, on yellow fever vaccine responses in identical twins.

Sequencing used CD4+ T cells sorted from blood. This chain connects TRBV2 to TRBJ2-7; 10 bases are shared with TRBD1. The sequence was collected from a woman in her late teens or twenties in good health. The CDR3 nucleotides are TGTGCCAGCAGGACAGGGGGCGGGAGCTACGAGCAGTACTTC. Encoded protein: CASRTGGGSYEQYF.